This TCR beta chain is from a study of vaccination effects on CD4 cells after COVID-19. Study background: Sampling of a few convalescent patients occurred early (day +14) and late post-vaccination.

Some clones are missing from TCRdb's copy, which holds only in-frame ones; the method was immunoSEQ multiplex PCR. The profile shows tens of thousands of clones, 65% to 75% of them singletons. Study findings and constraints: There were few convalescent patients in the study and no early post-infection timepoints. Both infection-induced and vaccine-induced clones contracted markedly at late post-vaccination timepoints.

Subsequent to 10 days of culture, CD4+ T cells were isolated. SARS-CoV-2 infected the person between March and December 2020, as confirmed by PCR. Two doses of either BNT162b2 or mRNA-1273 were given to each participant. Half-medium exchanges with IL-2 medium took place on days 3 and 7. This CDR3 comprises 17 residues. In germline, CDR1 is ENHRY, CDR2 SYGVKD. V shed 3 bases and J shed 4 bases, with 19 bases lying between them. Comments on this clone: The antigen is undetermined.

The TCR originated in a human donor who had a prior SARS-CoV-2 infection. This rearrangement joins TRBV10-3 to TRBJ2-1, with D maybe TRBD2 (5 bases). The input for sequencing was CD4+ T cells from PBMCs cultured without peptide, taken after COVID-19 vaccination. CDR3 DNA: TGTGCCATCAGTGACTCGAACAATTTAGGAGGTTACAATGAGCAGTTCTTC. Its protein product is CAISDSNNLGGYNEQFF.